The rows below give T cell receptor beta chains drawn from one sample of a study of blood T cell repertoires in COVID-19. Sequencing was performed with immunoSEQ multiplex PCR; in TCRdb, only in-frame clones are kept and a portion is missing. The table has 270,000 or so clones, approximately 87% seen once. The sequenced material came from peripheral blood. Receptor source: a woman younger than 45 with COVID-19, enrolled during active disease. CDR3s include the opening cysteine and the closing phenylalanine or tryptophan. Each record gives: V gene, J gene, CDR3 protein.

>TRBV2|TRBJ2-7
CASSEATGRAYEQYF
>TRBV2|TRBJ2-4
CASRGLAGVRSAKNIQYF
>TRBV3-1/TRBV3-2|TRBJ2-5
CASSQDVAGEETQYF
>TRBV7-9|TRBJ1-6
CASSFGGNSPLHF
>TRBV19|TRBJ2-2
CASKTRTGVNTGELFF
>TRBV2|TRBJ1-1
CASSLGLLRRNTEAFF
>TRBV2|TRBJ1-4
CASSGQGVGEKLFF
>TRBV18|TRBJ1-4
CASSPDRSTNEKLFF
>TRBV4-2|TRBJ2-5
CASSDQRGLETQYF
>TRBV7-2|TRBJ1-1
CASSFREAFF
>TRBV28|TRBJ1-2
CASSSGTGGGYGYTF
>TRBV5-5|TRBJ1-6
CASSLEGVSPLHF
>TRBV7-9|TRBJ2-7
CASSPRLAGNEQYF
>TRBV13|TRBJ2-3
CASSLQQGIGADTQYF
>TRBV2|TRBJ1-2
CASSGDRANYGYTF
>TRBV5-5|TRBJ2-7
CASSAGLAENYEQYF
>TRBV18|TRBJ1-2
CASSPPPGGDYGYTF
>TRBV14|TRBJ1-4
CASSQVQGVNEKLFF
>TRBV5-6|TRBJ2-7
CASSLSLALNEQYF
>TRBV7-6|TRBJ2-1
CASSVSGGFYNEQFF
>TRBV12-3/TRBV12-4|TRBJ1-2
CASSTGTGSGYTF
>TRBV5-6|TRBJ1-3
CASSRPGTGTNTIYF
>TRBV12-5|TRBJ1-2
CASGTQTDYGYTF
>TRBV6-5|TRBJ2-5
CAGGVETQYF
>TRBV6-6|TRBJ1-1
CASSYDRMNTEAFF
>TRBV4-1|TRBJ2-7
CASSQGYSGTGELVQYF
>TRBV27|TRBJ2-1
CASSLEGYNEQFF
>TRBV5-1|TRBJ2-1
CASSLVTELNEQFF
>TRBV18|TRBJ1-1
CASQRDRKNTEAFF
>TRBV3-1/TRBV3-2|TRBJ2-6
CASSQRGAGANVLTF
>TRBV7-9|TRBJ2-3
CASSLNRDPTDTQYF
>TRBV27|TRBJ2-4
CASSSLPVGGENIQYF
>TRBV6-5|TRBJ2-1
CASTTRERYNEQFF
>TRBV18|TRBJ2-4
CASSPSGKNIQYF
>TRBV5-1|TRBJ1-2
CASSLISQGRSYTF
>TRBV6-5|TRBJ2-7
CASIAGRDTYEQYF
>TRBV5-1|TRBJ1-1
CASSRTGNMNTEAFF